This entry lists 12 T cell receptor beta chains sequenced from one sample in a study of control samples from healthy donors and cancer patients. Method: immunoSEQ multiplex PCR; TCRdb's copy keeps in-frame clones and lacks some. Found here are approximately 89,000 clones, 87% of them singletons; the top ten hold around 18%. Sequencing was carried out using blood. Receptor source: a man between 50 and 59 years old in good health.

The chain is built from TRBV19 and TRBJ1-1; no reliable D call. The CDR3 extends over 12 amino acids. Looked up from germline, CDR1 is LNHDA and CDR2 is SQIVND (reference sequence). Trimming removed 3 bases from V and 4 bases from J, with 6 bases in between. The CDR3, as DNA: TGTGCCAGTAGTATGGGAACCACTGAAGCTTTCTTT. Translating gives CASSMGTTEAFF.

J is TRBJ1-3 and V is TRBV6-5; the D is unclear. The CDR3 sequence is 14 residues long. CDR1 is MNHEY and CDR2 is SVGAGI in the germline V gene. Trimming took 5 bases from V and 0 from J, leaving 8 bases between them. Written as DNA, the CDR3 is TGTGCCAGCAGTCCGAACAGCTCTGGAAACACCATATATTTT. Its protein is CASSPNSSGNTIYF.

The chain uses TRBV7-2 and TRBJ2-5; TRBD2 agrees at 8 bases. The V gene's germline CDR1 is SGHTA and CDR2 FQGNSA. The CDR3 sequence is 15 residues long. Trimming took 4 bases from V and 3 from J; bases not matched to a gene: 7. CDR3 sequence (DNA): TGTGCCAGCAGCTCAAGGCATAGCGGGGAAGAGACCCAGTACTTC. It translates to CASSSRHSGEETQYF.

This chain uses TRBV19 with TRBJ1-5; D is undetermined. The CDR3 has 14 amino acids. Germline V gene sequence: CDR1 LNHDA, CDR2 SQIVND (reference sequence). Trimming took off 5 bases at V and 4 bases at J, with 12 bases between the two ends. The CDR3 sequence: CASSGVSRNQPQHF. The CDR3, as DNA: TGTGCCAGTAGTGGGGTGAGCAGGAATCAGCCCCAGCATTTT.

This clone has just a few counts. The rearrangement uses TRBV7-9 and TRBJ2-7; 12 nucleotides align to TRBD2. J gave up 4 bases and V 4 bases, and 5 bases lay outside the gene matches. CDR3 length: 15 amino acids. Germline V CDR1 and CDR2: SEHNR, FQNEAQ (reference sequence). As DNA, the CDR3 is TGTGCCAGCAGCTCAGGACTAGCGGGACTTTACGAGCAGTACTTC. Amino acid sequence: CASSSGLAGLYEQYF.

The J gene is TRBJ2-7, the V gene TRBV11-2, with 9 bases lining up with TRBD1. V was pared by 3 bases and J by 4 bases, with 13 bases of the junction left unmatched. CDR1 and CDR2 (germline): SGHAT, FQNNGV. The CDR3 sequence is 17 residues long. The CDR3 is CASSLARSGTGKYEQYF. The DNA of the CDR3 is TGTGCCAGCAGCTTGGCCAGATCCGGGACAGGGAAATACGAGCAGTACTTC.

This chain uses TRBV12-3 or TRBV12-4 with TRBJ2-7; D unresolved. Trimming removed 5 bases at V and 6 bases at J, with 11 bases between. This CDR3 has 12 amino acids. CDR3 amino acids: CASSLGVGEQYF. CDR3 nucleotides: TGTGCCAGCAGTCTAGGTGTCGGCGAGCAGTACTTC.

The chain recombines TRBV7-9 with TRBJ2-5; 9 bases are shared with TRBD2. Trimming at V came to 8 bases and at J to 2 bases, leaving 15 bases not matched to a gene. CDR3 length: 17 residues. CDR1 is SEHNR, CDR2 FQNEAQ, per germline (reference sequence). CDR3 loop: CASGDKLAGAWQETQYF. CDR3 DNA: TGTGCCAGCGGAGACAAGTTAGCGGGAGCCTGGCAAGAGACCCAGTACTTC.

The chain employs TRBV24-1 and TRBJ2-1; the D gene is possibly TRBD2 (5 bases). V shed 0 bases and J shed 9 bases, with 8 bases lying between them. CDR1 and CDR2 (germline): KGHDR, SFDVKD. This CDR3 comprises 13 residues. The CDR3 is CATSDLNRGEQFF. In DNA, the CDR3 is TGTGCCACCAGTGATTTGAACCGGGGTGAGCAGTTCTTC.

The rearrangement joins TRBV2 to TRBJ1-2; D remains ambiguous. The CDR3 is 12 residues long. V was trimmed by 1 base and J by 4 bases, leaving 4 bases between them. Germline assignment: CDR1 SNHLY and CDR2 FYNNEI. As DNA, the CDR3 is TGTGCCAGCAGTGAAGTGTTCTATGGCTACACCTTC. Amino acid sequence: CASSEVFYGYTF.

This rearrangement joins TRBV6-6 to TRBJ1-2; the match to TRBD1 covers 7 bases. V shed 6 bases and J 8 bases; nucleotides not matched to a gene: 12. Germline lookup yields CDR1 MNHNY and CDR2 SVGAGI (reference sequence). The CDR3 has 14 amino acids. The CDR3 DNA is TGTGCCAGCAGCCAGGGGGGGGGCTCAGAAGGCTACACCTTC. Translated, it gives CASSQGGGSEGYTF.

This clone was counted between two and nine times. The rearrangement joins TRBV4-2 to TRBJ2-2; D is undetermined. Germline loops: CDR1 LGHNA, CDR2 YNFKEQ. The CDR3 extends over 13 amino acids. With 4 bases removed from V and 6 bases from J, the gap between germline ends came to 9 bases. CDR3 protein: CASSPVRAGELFF. The CDR3 coding sequence is TGTGCCAGCAGCCCTGTACGGGCCGGGGAGCTGTTTTTT.